This section outlines one T cell receptor (beta chain) sequence together with its context. This clone was detected only a few times. What antigen it recognizes has not been identified. Base-call qualities are not available, and no considerably larger clone is one nucleotide away. Libraries were built with the immunoSEQ multiplex PCR assay. TCRdb stores this immuneACCESS table with in-frame sequences only. Part of the clones is absent; in the studies checked, under half of the shortfall reflects unresolved V genes, and no reason is known for the rest. The sample includes around 33,000 clones, with 90% observed a single time. The ten largest clonotypes hold roughly 5% of the sample. Based on the germline V gene, the CDR1 and CDR2 sequences are MGHRA and YSYEKL. The V and J ends are trimmed by 4 bases and 2 bases, leaving 9 bases between them. The CDR3 holds 14 amino acids from the cysteine to the phenylalanine. Only CDR3 DNA remains: 42 bases, in frame from the first base.

The sample originates from a study of T cell changes during pregnancy in multiple sclerosis (dated by TCRdb to about 2019). Study-wide context: Changes in the T cell repertoire over the course of pregnancy were examined in this study in women with multiple sclerosis.

The rearrangement joined TRBV4-1 to TRBJ1-3, with TRBD1 as a weak D call on 5 bases. The receptor was derived from a female donor in good health, enrolled as a control in a pregnancy study. The specimen was peripheral blood, collected in the third trimester of pregnancy. Here the CDR3 is given as CASSLTDTGNTIYF. The nucleotide sequence reads as follows: TGCGCCAGCAGCCTGACAGACACTGGAAACACCATATATTTT.